This entry lists 25 T cell receptor beta chains sequenced from one sample in a study of cytomegalovirus exposure and HLA in healthy donors. Vbeta (60) and Jbeta (13) primers were used in the PCR. Produced via immunoSEQ multiplex PCR; TCRdb's table is partial and in-frame only. The table includes some 140,000 clones, 70% to 80% detected once. The sample was PBMCs. The receptor set was obtained from a woman in her forties or fifties in good health and CMV-seropositive.

The gene calls are TRBV18 and TRBJ1-2, with TRBD1 matching 7 bases. Germline-derived CDR1 and CDR2 are KGHSH and LQKENI. CDR3 size: 15 residues. The junction had 4 bases not matched to a gene; V was cut back by 3 bases and J by 0 bases. CDR3 loop: CASSPLGTANYGYTF. CDR3 sequence (DNA): TGTGCCAGCTCACCCCTCGGGACAGCTAACTATGGCTACACCTTC.

This clone came up once. The chain recombines TRBV7-2 with TRBJ2-7; 8 bases map to TRBD2. Germline V gives CDR1 SGHTA, CDR2 FQGNSA. Unmatched junction bases numbered 6, after V lost 2 bases and J lost 3 bases. The CDR3 sequence is 15 residues long. The CDR3 DNA follows: TGTGCCAGCAGCTTAAGAGCGGGGGAACACTACGAGCAGTACTTC. Its translation is CASSLRAGEHYEQYF.

The chain links TRBV2 to TRBJ1-3, with 7 positions matching TRBD1. Germline-derived CDR1 and CDR2 are SNHLY and FYNNEI. The V and J ends lost 4 bases and 3 bases, in that order; junction bases with no gene match: 3. This CDR3 is 14 amino acids long. The CDR3 is CASSAQGGGNTIYF. The CDR3 nucleotides read TGTGCCAGCAGTGCGCAGGGGGGTGGAAACACCATATATTTT.

The rearrangement joins TRBV18 to TRBJ2-7; 7 nucleotides match TRBD2. This CDR3 spans 15 amino acids. J was trimmed by 3 bases and V by 5 bases; bases with no gene match: 10. Germline V gives CDR1 KGHSH, CDR2 LQKENI. Here the CDR3 DNA reads TGTGCCAGCTCAGTGGGGGGGTCGAGGAACTACGAGCAGTACTTC. It specifies CASSVGGSRNYEQYF.

The rearrangement uses TRBV7-2 and TRBJ2-2; 7 bases line up with TRBD2. With V trimmed by 2 bases and J by 8 bases, 14 bases remained unmatched. This CDR3 is built from 17 residues. Germline V gene data show CDR1 as SGHTA and CDR2 as FQGNSA. CDR3 nucleotides: TGTGCCAGCAGCTTATTTTGGACTAGTGGGGGGGGAGGGGAGCTGTTTTTT. Amino acids: CASSLFWTSGGGGELFF.

The rearrangement links TRBV30 to TRBJ1-5; TRBD1 is a possible D gene (5 bases). Germline V lookup: CDR1 GTSNPN, CDR2 SVGIG (reference sequence). V lost 7 bases, J lost 4 bases, and 14 bases lay in between. This CDR3 spans 13 amino acids. The CDR3 bases are TGTGCCTTGACCCGGGGGGAGAATCAGCCCCAGCATTTT. The encoded protein is CALTRGENQPQHF. Combining the CDR3 with reference TRBV30 and TRBJ1-5 gives the whole variable domain SQTIHQWPATLVQPVGSPLSLECTVEGTSNPNLYWYRQAAGRGLQLLFYSVGIGQISSEVPQNLSASRPQDRQFILSSKKLLLSDSGFYLCALTRGENQPQHFGDGTRLSIL.

The V and J genes are TRBV29-1 and TRBJ2-3; a possible D gene is TRBD1 (7 bases). Deletions cut 6 bases from V and 0 bases from J, with 16 bases between. The V gene's germline CDR1 is SQVTM and CDR2 ANQGSEA. The CDR3 runs to 15 residues. Written as DNA, the CDR3 is TGCAGCGTCGCTAAACAGGGGACTAGCACAGATACGCAGTATTTT. Translating gives CSVAKQGTSTDTQYF.

This chain connects TRBV7-6 to TRBJ2-7, with D perhaps matching TRBD2 (6 bases). V was shortened by 5 bases and J by 10 bases, with 15 bases between the two germline ends. The germline V gene encodes CDR1 SGHVS and CDR2 FNYEAQ. This CDR3 has 12 residues. CDR3 nucleotides: TGTGCCAGCAGCCGCCTCTCGGGGGTACAGTACTTC. This gives the protein CASSRLSGVQYF.

This clone was seen repeatedly, ten times or more. In DNA form, the CDR3 reads TGTGCCAGCAGTGACGGGGGGACAGACTACAATGAGCAGTTCTTC. It translates to CASSDGGTDYNEQFF. The rearrangement uses TRBV6-4 and TRBJ2-1, with D tentatively TRBD1 (7 bases). V dropped 2 bases and J dropped 3 bases, with 11 bases sitting between them. In germline, CDR1 is MRHNA, CDR2 SNTAGT. The length of the CDR3 is 15 residues.

V is TRBV5-1 and J is TRBJ2-1, with 9 nucleotides matching TRBD1. The CDR3 contains 16 residues. J lost 1 base, V lost 0 bases, and 2 bases had no gene match. Germline V gene data show CDR1 as SGHRS and CDR2 as YFSETQ. The CDR3 spells CASSLAGTGSYNEQFF. The DNA for the CDR3 is TGCGCCAGCAGCTTGGCCGGGACAGGGTCCTACAATGAGCAGTTCTTC.

As to this clone: One end of the junction does not line up with germline, which may come from a read error. This chain uses TRBV19 with TRBJ1-2; 8 nucleotides agree with TRBD1. Germline-derived CDR1 and CDR2 are LNHDA and SQIVND (reference sequence). CDR3 length: 13 amino acids. The CDR3 DNA is TGTGCCAGTAGTGCCACCGGGACAGGCCTCTCTGCCTTC. Protein sequence: CASSATGTGLSAF.

The chain links TRBV5-1 to TRBJ2-2, with 9 bases lining up with TRBD1. Looked up from germline, CDR1 is SGHRS and CDR2 is YFSETQ. This CDR3 is built from 18 residues. The V and J ends lost 1 base and 2 bases, in that order; junction bases with no gene match: 9. The CDR3 coding sequence is TGCGCCAGCAGCTTGCCCGGGACAGGGCCTTCAAACACCGGGGAGCTGTTTTTT. Translating gives CASSLPGTGPSNTGELFF.

This clone was detected only a few times. The J gene is TRBJ2-7, the V gene TRBV2, with 8 nucleotides matching TRBD1. This CDR3 comprises 14 residues. The junction had 8 bases not matched to a gene; V was cut back by 5 bases and J by 5 bases. CDR1 and CDR2 from the germline V gene are SNHLY and FYNNEI. CDR3 bases: TGTGCCAGCAGTATAACAGGGGGTTTGAACGAGCAGTACTTC. As protein: CASSITGGLNEQYF.

CDR3 nucleotide sequence: TGTGCCAGCAGGACCGGGACTAGAGAAGAGACCCAGTACTTC. Residues: CASRTGTREETQYF. The gene calls are TRBV28 and TRBJ2-5; 8 bases map to TRBD2. This CDR3 comprises 14 residues. V gave up 6 bases and J gave up 3 bases; unmatched junction bases: 6. Per germline, CDR1 MDHEN and CDR2 SYDVKM. Using reference TRBV28 and TRBJ2-5 for the parts outside the CDR3, the full variable domain is DVKVTQSSRYLVKRTGEKVFLECVQDMDHENMFWYRQDPGLGLRLIYFSYDVKMKEKGDIPEGYSVSREKKERFSLILESASTNQTSMYLCASRTGTREETQYFGPGTRLLVL.

The V call is TRBV2, the J call TRBJ2-1, with TRBD1 identical over 7 bases. V shed 7 bases and J 9 bases; nucleotides not matched to a gene: 9. The CDR3 is 13 residues long. In germline, CDR1 is SNHLY, CDR2 FYNNEI. CDR3 sequence (DNA): TGTGCCAGCATCCCGGACAGGAGAGGTGAGCAGTTCTTC. Encoded protein: CASIPDRRGEQFF.

With regard to this clone: At one end, the junction sequence differs from germline, possibly due to a read error. The J gene is TRBJ2-1, the V gene TRBV7-9, with 7 bases fitting TRBD2. Germline values: CDR1 SEHNR, CDR2 FQNEAQ (reference sequence). There are 15 residues in the CDR3. The CDR3 bases are TGTTCCAGCAGCTTAGGTCGGGGGGCCTACAATGAGCAGTTCTTC. Translation: CSSSLGRGAYNEQFF.

This chain connects TRBV29-1 to TRBJ1-4; possibly TRBD1 for D (5 bases). CDR3 size: 15 residues. Trimming cost V 4 bases and J 3 bases, with 15 bases left between them. Germline CDR1 reads SQVTM; CDR2 reads ANQGSEA. The DNA of the CDR3 is TGCAGCGTTGGGGGCGGTTTGGCCTCTAATGAAAAACTGTTTTTT. Its protein is CSVGGGLASNEKLFF. Based on the CDR3 plus reference TRBV29-1 and TRBJ1-4, the full variable domain is SAVISQKPSRDICQRGTSLTIQCQVDSQVTMMFWYRQQPGQSLTLIATANQGSEATYESGFVIDKFPISRPNLTFSTLTVSNMSPEDSSIYLCSVGGGLASNEKLFFGSGTQLSVL.

The chain uses TRBV7-2 and TRBJ2-5; D unclear. Trimming cost V 7 bases and J 5 bases, with 8 bases left between them. There are 11 residues in the CDR3. The germline V gene encodes CDR1 SGHTA and CDR2 FQGNSA. CDR3: CASTESETQYF. CDR3 nucleotide sequence: TGTGCCAGCACCGAGTCGGAGACCCAGTACTTC.

This chain links TRBV2 with TRBJ1-2; D not certain. The CDR3 sequence is 14 residues long. The V gene lost 2 bases and the J gene lost 6 bases, with 13 bases spanning the gap. Germline CDR1 SNHLY, CDR2 FYNNEI. The CDR3 DNA reads as TGTGCCAGCAGTGAAAGCCAGGCCGCGAATGGCTACACCTTC. Translation: CASSESQAANGYTF.

The chain joins TRBV19 to TRBJ1-5, with 11 positions matching TRBD1. V trimming: 9 bases; J trimming: 6 bases; junction bases outside the gene matches: 10. The CDR3 length is 15 residues. Germline loops: CDR1 LNHDA, CDR2 SQIVND (reference sequence). CDR3 sequence: CASNRGGTGGQPQHF. CDR3 bases: TGTGCCAGCAACAGGGGGGGGACAGGGGGTCAGCCCCAGCATTTT.

This sequence joins TRBV19 and TRBJ2-2; a weak D match, TRBD1 (6 bases). The germline gives CDR1 LNHDA, CDR2 SQIVND (reference sequence). Trimming cost V 4 bases and J 7 bases, with 13 bases left between them. This CDR3 contains 14 residues. DNA for the CDR3: TGTGCCAGTAGTACCCAGGGGTCTTTCGGGGAGCTGTTTTTT. Protein product: CASSTQGSFGELFF.

The V and J genes are TRBV10-3 and TRBJ2-3; 7 bases fit TRBD1. Trimming at V came to 6 bases and at J to 3 bases, leaving 9 bases not matched to a gene. The CDR3 contains 15 residues. The germline CDR1 and CDR2 sequences are ENHRY and SYGVKD. The CDR3 DNA reads TGTGCCATCAGCCGTTCAGGGGGTGGGACAGATACGCAGTATTTT. This translates into CAISRSGGGTDTQYF.

The V gene is TRBV7-2, the J gene TRBJ1-2, with 9 positions matching TRBD1. The CDR3 sequence is 13 residues long. CDR1 and CDR2 (germline): SGHTA, FQGNSA. Trimming at V came to 7 bases and at J to 8 bases, leaving 8 bases not matched to a gene. The DNA of the CDR3 is TGTGCCAGCACCCCCGGACAGGGGAGCGGCTACACCTTC. It translates to CASTPGQGSGYTF.

The chain has TRBV5-1 and TRBJ2-3, with 10 bases lining up with TRBD2. Germline V gives CDR1 SGHRS, CDR2 YFSETQ. The CDR3 spans 16 residues. The V and J ends lost 0 bases and 5 bases, in that order; junction bases with no gene match: 6. CDR3 bases: TGCGCCAGCAGCTTGGCCTCGGGACTAGCGAAAGATACGCAGTATTTT. Translated, it gives CASSLASGLAKDTQYF.

The chain is built from TRBV7-9 and TRBJ1-3; 7 positions match TRBD1. The ends lost 5 bases at V and 11 bases at J; junction bases unmatched: 3. This CDR3 has 11 amino acids. CDR1 SEHNR and CDR2 FQNEAQ come from the germline V gene (reference sequence). CDR3: CASSRRGPIYF. In DNA form, the CDR3 reads TGTGCCAGCAGCAGAAGGGGGCCCATATATTTT.